This T cell receptor beta chain was found in a study of T cell repertoires in cytomegalovirus infection. Study in general: In public TCR beta signatures, there were indications of both CMV infection and matching HLA type.

Study-level findings and limits: Summed frequency of shared TCR beta families picked out CMV carriers who also had the relevant HLA.

The CDR3 is 15 residues long. CDR1 and CDR2 from the germline V gene are SGHTA and FQGNSA. Trimming cost V 5 bases and J 0 bases, with 12 bases left between them. The sample holds many counts of this clonotype. Antigen specificity is unknown. TCRdb passed the reads through MiXCR, listing each CDR3 protein once. This table holds approximately 160,000 distinct CDR3 sequences, 17% found once. Source material: CD8+ T cells from PBMCs. The sequence was obtained from a human donor in good health (CMV status not recorded). Some clones in this sample may be carry-over from other donors' samples. J is TRBJ2-3 and V is TRBV7-2; D might be TRBD1 (5 bases). CDR3 amino acids: CASSRQTDSTDTQYF. In nucleotides, the CDR3 is TGTGCCAGCAGCAGACAGACAGATAGCACAGATACGCAGTATTTT.